The subject of this entry is one TCR beta chain. The data originate from a study of molecular identifiers for immune sequencing clone quantification. TCRdb reprocessed the PCR reads via MiXCR and lists one record per CDR3 protein. The repertoire holds about 100,000 distinct CDR3 sequences, with 20% to 25% as singletons. The sequencing sample was made of naive CD8+ T cells from blood, with Jurkat cell RNA spiked in. Stated subset: FACS-sorted CD8+CD4-CCR7+CD45RA+ naive T cells. This receptor was taken from a human donor in good health. Some libraries in this study had Jurkat cell RNA spiked in.

CDR3: CASSLGASYNSPLHF. The CDR3 DNA reads TGTGCCAGCAGCTTGGGGGCGTCCTATAATTCACCCCTCCACTTT. The rearrangement joins TRBV7-9 to TRBJ1-6; D perhaps matches TRBD1 (6 bases). Deletions cut 3 bases from V and 1 base from J, with 7 bases between. The germline CDR1 and CDR2 sequences are SEHNR and FQNEAQ (reference sequence). CDR3 length equals 15 residues.